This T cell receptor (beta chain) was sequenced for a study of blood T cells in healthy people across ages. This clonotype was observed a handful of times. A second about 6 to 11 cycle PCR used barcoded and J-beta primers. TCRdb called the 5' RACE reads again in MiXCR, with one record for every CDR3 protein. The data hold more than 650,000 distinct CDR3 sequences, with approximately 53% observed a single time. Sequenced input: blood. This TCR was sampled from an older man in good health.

CDR3 in DNA: TGTGCCAGCAGCTTTGTTGGACTAGTCGTCGAAAACGCGTATTTT. This translates into CASSFVGLVVENAYF. This chain joins TRBV7-2 and TRBJ2-3; 7 bases agree with TRBD2. The CDR3 has 15 residues. The germline V gene has CDR1 SGHTA and CDR2 FQGNSA. V lost 3 bases and J lost 14; bases outside the gene matches: 17.